Shown below are 7 T cell receptor beta chains from a single sample sequenced in a study of blood T cell repertoires in COVID-19 (TCRdb year 2020). Library generation was performed with the immunoSEQ multiplex PCR assay. TCRdb mirrors the immuneACCESS table, restricted to in-frame sequences. Some clones are absent from its copies; in checked studies, under half trace to an unresolved V gene, and the reason for the others is unknown. This sample comprises 250,000 to 400,000 clones, around 87% of them detected only once. 1% of the sample lies in the top ten. The specimen was peripheral blood. The source of these receptors is a man aged 50 to 59 with active or convalescent COVID-19.

The rearrangement joins TRBV7-6 to TRBJ1-6, with a possible D match to TRBD1 (6 bases). Germline-derived CDR1 and CDR2 are SGHVS and FNYEAQ. There are 19 residues in the CDR3. The germline V and J ends were trimmed by 5 bases and 0 bases, with 20 bases remaining between them. The CDR3 nucleotides are TGTGCCAGCAGCCCAGTACTGGGACACAAGAGCTCCTATAATTCACCCCTCCACTTT. The encoded protein is CASSPVLGHKSSYNSPLHF.

The genes are TRBV6-5 and TRBJ1-4; D possibly corresponds to TRBD1 (5 bases). Trimming removed 6 bases from V and 6 bases from J, with 11 bases in between. The V gene's germline CDR1 is MNHEY and CDR2 SVGAGI. This CDR3 contains 13 residues. CDR3: CASRARVDEKLFF. The CDR3 nucleotides are TGTGCCAGCAGGGCCAGGGTTGATGAAAAACTGTTTTTT.

This rearrangement joins TRBV7-9 to TRBJ1-2; the D gene is possibly TRBD1 (6 bases). The CDR3 length is 14 residues. V was shortened by 4 bases and J by 8 bases, with 17 bases between the two germline ends. CDR1 and CDR2 from the germline V gene are SEHNR and FQNEAQ (reference sequence). CDR3 DNA: TGTGCCAGCAGCTCCGAGGGGGAGCTCGGCGGCTACACCTTC. Residues: CASSSEGELGGYTF.

The chain carries TRBV5-1 and TRBJ2-3; 10 bases match TRBD2. The CDR3 contains 17 residues. Germline V gives CDR1 SGHRS, CDR2 YFSETQ. V lost 1 base, J lost 2 bases, and 7 bases stayed unmatched. CDR3 coding DNA: TGCGCCAGCAGCTTGACCCTAGCGGGAGCACTCACAGATACGCAGTATTTT. Encoded protein: CASSLTLAGALTDTQYF.

This clone has only one observation. The chain links TRBV30 to TRBJ2-1, with D possibly being TRBD1 (5 bases). CDR1 and CDR2 (germline): GTSNPN, SVGIG (reference sequence). V was clipped by 5 bases and J by 7 bases, with 12 bases between them. The CDR3 is 12 amino acids. The CDR3 bases are TGTGCCTGGGGCCGCAGGGAAAATGAGCAGTTCTTC. It is translated as CAWGRRENEQFF.

The chain links TRBV9 to TRBJ2-1; 11 nucleotides agree with TRBD1. The germline CDR1 and CDR2 sequences are SGDLS and YYNGEE. The CDR3 extends over 15 amino acids. V gave up 5 bases and J gave up 6 bases; unmatched junction bases: 7. The chain's CDR3 is CASSLGQGAFNEQFF. CDR3 coding DNA: TGTGCCAGCAGTCTCGGACAGGGGGCGTTCAATGAGCAGTTCTTC.

This clone was detected only a few times. The chain has TRBV5-5 and TRBJ1-1, with D uncertain. Germline V gene data show CDR1 as SGHKS and CDR2 as YYEKEE (reference sequence). V shed 0 bases and J shed 3 bases, with 9 bases lying between them. The CDR3 is 14 residues long. CDR3 bases: TGTGCCAGCAGCTTGGCCGGAGAGGACACTGAAGCTTTCTTT. It yields the protein CASSLAGEDTEAFF.